These T cell receptor beta chains were read from a single sample in a study of blood T cell repertoires in COVID-19. Using immunoSEQ multiplex PCR, the repertoire was profiled, and TCRdb retains in-frame clones only, with some absent. The sample holds about 170,000 clones, about 91% seen once. Sequencing used PBMCs or T cells enriched from blood (not recorded which). All receptors come from a woman under 30 who had recovered from COVID-19. The CDR3 runs from the conserved cysteine through the conserved F or W. Fields, in order: V gene, D gene, J gene, clone size, CDR3 protein, CDR3 DNA. D genes are given only for firm matches. A row's size may be missing; if present it is once, few, many or a size class.

v_gene: TRBV15
d_gene: TRBD1
j_gene: TRBJ2-7
abundance: few
CDR3aa: CATSRDIRTGADEQYF
CDR3nt: TGTGCCACCAGCAGAGATATCAGGACAGGGGCGGATGAGCAGTACTTC

v_gene: TRBV9
d_gene: TRBD1
j_gene: TRBJ2-2
abundance: NA
CDR3aa: CASSGRQGGGTGELFF
CDR3nt: TGTGCCAGCAGCGGCCGACAGGGGGGAGGCACCGGGGAGCTGTTTTTT

v_gene: TRBV30
d_gene: TRBD1
j_gene: TRBJ1-2
abundance: NA
CDR3aa: CAWSVFRDRGRRGYTF
CDR3nt: TGTGCCTGGAGTGTATTCCGGGACAGGGGGCGGAGGGGCTACACCTTC

v_gene: TRBV6-5
d_gene: NA
j_gene: TRBJ1-6
abundance: NA
CDR3aa: CASSYFGPGTNSPLHF
CDR3nt: NA

v_gene: TRBV7-8
d_gene: NA
j_gene: TRBJ2-2
abundance: NA
CDR3aa: CASKGDGVTGELFF
CDR3nt: TGTGCCAGCAAGGGGGACGGGGTCACCGGGGAGCTGTTTTTT

v_gene: TRBV11-3
d_gene: TRBD2
j_gene: TRBJ2-1
abundance: NA
CDR3aa: CASSSQAGGPNEQFF
CDR3nt: TGTGCCAGCAGCTCCCAAGCGGGAGGGCCGAATGAGCAGTTCTTC

v_gene: TRBV27
d_gene: NA
j_gene: TRBJ2-7
abundance: NA
CDR3aa: CASSATNYYEQYF
CDR3nt: TGTGCCAGCAGTGCGACTAACTACTACGAGCAGTACTTC

v_gene: TRBV4-1
d_gene: TRBD2
j_gene: TRBJ2-5
abundance: once
CDR3aa: CASSRTSRGTQETQYF
CDR3nt: TGCGCCAGCAGCCGGACTAGCAGAGGGACCCAAGAGACCCAGTACTTC

v_gene: TRBV19
d_gene: NA
j_gene: TRBJ2-1
abundance: once
CDR3aa: CASSIDQRLSYNEQFF
CDR3nt: TGTGCCAGTAGTATAGATCAGCGCTTGAGCTACAATGAGCAGTTCTTC

v_gene: TRBV4-1
d_gene: NA
j_gene: TRBJ2-1
abundance: NA
CDR3aa: CASSQARRQRWTEEQFF
CDR3nt: TGCGCCAGCAGCCAAGCCCGGCGACAGCGCTGGACCGAGGAGCAGTTCTTC

v_gene: TRBV5-1
d_gene: NA
j_gene: TRBJ1-4
abundance: NA
CDR3aa: CASSLAGGYTNEKLFF
CDR3nt: TGCGCCAGCAGCTTGGCGGGAGGGTACACTAATGAAAAACTGTTTTTT

v_gene: TRBV2
d_gene: TRBD2
j_gene: TRBJ2-5
abundance: NA
CDR3aa: CASSSGTSAGTQYF
CDR3nt: TGTGCCAGCAGTTCGGGGACTAGCGCGGGGACCCAGTACTTC

v_gene: TRBV12-3/TRBV12-4
d_gene: NA
j_gene: TRBJ1-2
abundance: NA
CDR3aa: CASSLRGNGYTF
CDR3nt: TGTGCCAGCAGTTTGAGGGGGAATGGCTACACCTTC

v_gene: TRBV3-1/TRBV3-2
d_gene: NA
j_gene: TRBJ2-7
abundance: NA
CDR3aa: CASSQDFGEQYF
CDR3nt: TGTGCCAGCAGCCAGGACTTCGGCGAGCAGTACTTC

v_gene: TRBV12-1
d_gene: NA
j_gene: TRBJ1-4
abundance: NA
CDR3aa: CASSINPPQGINEKLFF
CDR3nt: TGTGCCAGCAGCATCAACCCCCCCCAGGGCATCAATGAAAAACTGTTTTTT

v_gene: TRBV7-9
d_gene: NA
j_gene: TRBJ1-1
abundance: few
CDR3aa: CASSLTGLNTEAFF
CDR3nt: TGTGCCAGCAGCTTAACAGGGTTGAACACTGAAGCTTTCTTT

v_gene: TRBV29-1
d_gene: NA
j_gene: TRBJ1-2
abundance: NA
CDR3aa: CSVTQGTYGYTF
CDR3nt: TGCAGCGTTACCCAGGGTACCTATGGCTACACCTTC

v_gene: TRBV15
d_gene: TRBD1
j_gene: TRBJ1-4
abundance: NA
CDR3aa: CATSPRTGANEKLFF
CDR3nt: TGTGCCACCAGCCCTCGGACAGGGGCCAATGAAAAACTGTTTTTT

v_gene: TRBV3-1/TRBV3-2
d_gene: NA
j_gene: TRBJ2-1
abundance: NA
CDR3aa: CASSQDYSYNEQFF
CDR3nt: TGTGCCAGCAGCCAAGACTACTCCTACAATGAGCAGTTCTTC

v_gene: TRBV10-3
d_gene: NA
j_gene: TRBJ2-4
abundance: NA
CDR3aa: CAIDTGTLAKNIQYF
CDR3nt: TGTGCCATCGATACAGGGACGCTAGCCAAAAACATTCAGTACTTC

v_gene: TRBV14
d_gene: NA
j_gene: TRBJ2-7
abundance: NA
CDR3aa: CASSQGSEDWSSYEQYF
CDR3nt: TGTGCCAGCAGCCAAGGGTCGGAGGACTGGTCCTCCTACGAGCAGTACTTC

v_gene: TRBV2
d_gene: TRBD2
j_gene: TRBJ2-5
abundance: NA
CDR3aa: CASSSSGAQETQYF
CDR3nt: TGTGCCAGCAGTTCTAGCGGGGCCCAAGAGACCCAGTACTTC

v_gene: TRBV7-9
d_gene: NA
j_gene: TRBJ1-6
abundance: NA
CDR3aa: CASSWEGQGALHF
CDR3nt: TGTGCCAGCAGCTGGGAGGGGCAAGGGGCCCTCCACTTT

v_gene: TRBV19
d_gene: NA
j_gene: TRBJ2-5
abundance: NA
CDR3aa: CASSIGTRTGETQYF
CDR3nt: TGTGCCAGTAGTATCGGGACACGCACGGGGGAGACCCAGTACTTC

v_gene: TRBV2
d_gene: NA
j_gene: TRBJ1-2
abundance: NA
CDR3aa: CASRVQGPAGYTF
CDR3nt: TGTGCCAGCAGGGTCCAGGGGCCCGCTGGCTACACCTTC

v_gene: TRBV7-6
d_gene: TRBD1
j_gene: TRBJ1-6
abundance: NA
CDR3aa: CASSSTGGNSPLHF
CDR3nt: TGTGCCAGCAGCTCGACAGGGGGGAATTCACCCCTCCACTTT

v_gene: TRBV27
d_gene: NA
j_gene: TRBJ2-2
abundance: NA
CDR3aa: CASSLPSRTGELFF
CDR3nt: TGTGCCAGCAGTCTACCCTCCCGGACCGGGGAGCTGTTTTTT

v_gene: TRBV6-5
d_gene: TRBD2
j_gene: TRBJ2-2
abundance: NA
CDR3aa: CASSQLAATTGELFF
CDR3nt: TGTGCCAGCAGCCAACTAGCGGCTACCACCGGGGAGCTGTTTTTT